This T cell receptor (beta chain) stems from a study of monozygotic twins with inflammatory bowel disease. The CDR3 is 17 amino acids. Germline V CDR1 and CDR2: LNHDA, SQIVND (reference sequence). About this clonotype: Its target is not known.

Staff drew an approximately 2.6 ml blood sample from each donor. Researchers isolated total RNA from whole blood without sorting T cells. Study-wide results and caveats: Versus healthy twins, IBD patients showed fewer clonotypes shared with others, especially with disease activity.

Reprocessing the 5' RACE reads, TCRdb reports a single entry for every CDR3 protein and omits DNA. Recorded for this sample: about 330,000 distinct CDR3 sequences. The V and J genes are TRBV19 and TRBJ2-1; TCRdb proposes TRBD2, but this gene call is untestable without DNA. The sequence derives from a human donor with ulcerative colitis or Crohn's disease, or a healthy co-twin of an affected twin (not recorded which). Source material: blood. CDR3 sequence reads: CASSISAVLSSYNEQFF.